Included here is one T cell receptor beta chain sequence, with context. Its antigen is unknown. This entry is derived from a study of shared clonotypes between healthy human individuals. General study points: Expectations were that clonotype sharing among donors would be affected by sequencing depth.

In replicate PCRs of sorted subsets, approximately 190 ng DNA, approximately 28,000 T cell genomes, was used. TCRdb's copy holds only in-frame clones and misses some; the assay was immunoSEQ multiplex PCR. There are some 680,000 clones in the sample; about three quarters occur only once, and around 1.8% lies in the top ten. CD4+ cells yielded CD45RA+ naive and CD45RA-negative memory subsets. Trimming shortened V by 1 base and J by 1 base, and 10 bases separated the two germline ends. This CDR3 spans 15 amino acids. CDR1 and CDR2 (germline): MNHNY, SVGAGI (reference sequence). The chain has TRBV6-6 and TRBJ1-1; D is ambiguous. This receptor was taken from a woman aged 25-40 years in good health. The sample comprised memory CD4+ T cells sorted from blood. As to subset: CD45RA-negative fraction. CDR3 DNA sequence: TGTGCCAGCAGTTACTTGCTGGGCCCGAACACTGAAGCTTTCTTT. It translates to CASSYLLGPNTEAFF.